Presented here are 27 T cell receptor beta chains from one specimen sequenced in a study of blood T cells in healthy people across ages. A second roughly 7 to 11 cycle PCR used barcoded and J-beta primers. MiXCR, applied by TCRdb to the 5' RACE reads, yields one record per CDR3 protein. The sample includes around 1,800,000 distinct CDR3 sequences, 35% to 50% of them seen just once. Sequencing used blood. These receptors originate from a human donor in good health.

The chain couples TRBV7-8 to TRBJ1-5; 7 bases map to TRBD1. Germline CDR1 SGHVS, CDR2 FQNEAQ. This CDR3 contains 15 residues. The junction had 8 bases not matched to a gene; V was cut back by 4 bases and J by 5 bases. The CDR3 nucleotides are TGTGCCAGCAGCTCCAATACAGGGGTTTATCAGCCCCAGCATTTT. Translating it yields CASSSNTGVYQPQHF.

V usage is TRBV10-3 and J usage is TRBJ2-2; 10 bases are a match to TRBD1. This CDR3 contains 16 residues. The V gene's germline CDR1 is ENHRY and CDR2 SYGVKD. V trimming: 2 bases; J trimming: 3 bases; junction bases outside the gene matches: 3. In nucleotides, the CDR3 is TGTGCCATCAGTGAGGGGACAGGGGATGACACCGGGGAGCTGTTTTTT. Translating it yields CAISEGTGDDTGELFF.

This clonotype has a count of ten or more. The chain couples TRBV7-9 to TRBJ1-5; no clear D. Per the germline V gene, CDR1 is SEHNR and CDR2 is FQNEAQ (reference sequence). The CDR3 has 13 residues. Trimming removed 2 bases from V and 4 bases from J, with 6 bases in between. The DNA for the CDR3 is TGTGCCAGCAGCTTATTTGGGAATCAGCCCCAGCATTTT. Its protein is CASSLFGNQPQHF.

The chain couples TRBV5-1 to TRBJ1-2, with D possibly being TRBD1 (5 bases). V was pared by 0 bases and J by 7 bases, with 19 bases between. The CDR3 spans 16 residues. CDR1 and CDR2 (germline): SGHRS, YFSETQ. The CDR3 protein is CASSLGEIDGGSGYTF. As DNA, the CDR3 is TGCGCCAGCAGCTTGGGAGAGATCGACGGGGGAAGTGGCTACACCTTC.

This clonotype turned up a few times. This sequence joins TRBV4-3 and TRBJ2-3; the D is unclear. The ends were cut back, 0 bases at V and 2 bases at J, with 9 bases in the middle. The CDR3 totals 15 residues. Germline lookup yields CDR1 LGHNA and CDR2 YSLEER. The CDR3 protein is CASSQDSPTTDTQYF. CDR3 sequence (DNA): TGCGCCAGCAGCCAAGATTCCCCCACCACAGATACGCAGTATTTT.

Only a few counts were recorded for this clonotype. This rearrangement joins TRBV27 to TRBJ2-7; TRBD1 aligns across 8 bases. Looked up from germline, CDR1 is MNHEY and CDR2 is SMNVEV (reference sequence). V shed 6 bases and J 3 bases; nucleotides not matched to a gene: 10. The CDR3 has 15 amino acids. The CDR3 bases are TGTGCCAGCAGCTTTGGACAGGGATTCCTCTACGAGCAGTACTTC. Translation gives CASSFGQGFLYEQYF.

Comments on this clonotype: Here the CDR3 omits its conserved ending phenylalanine or tryptophan, so a read error is the likely source. The chain links TRBV6-6 to TRBJ2-7, with TRBD2 identical over 8 bases. The V and J ends lost 7 bases and 2 bases, in that order; junction bases with no gene match: 10. The germline CDR1 and CDR2 sequences are MNHNY and SVGAGI (reference sequence). The CDR3 is 15 residues long. CDR3 sequence (DNA): TGTGCCAGCACCGGCGGGGGGCGGGTCACCTACGAGCAGTACTAC. This sequence encodes CASTGGGRVTYEQYY.

This clonotype was counted only a few times. This sequence joins TRBV12-5 and TRBJ2-3; no definite D call. The V gene lost 2 bases and the J gene lost 0 bases, with 3 bases spanning the gap. In germline, CDR1 is LGHNT, CDR2 FRNRAP. The CDR3 loop spans 13 amino acids. This CDR3 reads CASGLTSTDTQYF. CDR3 DNA sequence: TGTGCTAGTGGTTTGACTAGCACAGATACGCAGTATTTT.

The rearrangement links TRBV5-1 to TRBJ2-7, with D tentatively TRBD1 (6 bases). Trimming left V 4 bases short and J 4 bases short, with 18 bases between. Germline lookup yields CDR1 SGHRS and CDR2 YFSETQ. CDR3 length equals 15 residues. The CDR3 region is CASSTKQGVSYEQYF. Written as DNA, the CDR3 is TGCGCCAGCAGCACGAAACAGGGAGTCTCTTACGAGCAGTACTTC.

This clonotype has more than one count but fewer than ten. The chain links TRBV4-3 to TRBJ2-1, with TRBD1 identical over 10 bases. The CDR3 runs 16 residues. CDR1 and CDR2 from the germline V gene are LGHNA and YSLEER. V trimming: 3 bases; J trimming: 5 bases; junction bases outside the gene matches: 7. CDR3 nucleotides: TGCGCCAGCAGCCACTCCCGGGACAGGGGTAACAATGAGCAGTTCTTC. Translation: CASSHSRDRGNNEQFF.

The rearrangement links TRBV6-1 to TRBJ1-2; TRBD1 aligns across 9 bases. CDR1 and CDR2 (germline): MNHNS, SASEGT. The CDR3 loop spans 16 amino acids. Trimming took 6 bases from V and 4 from J; bases not matched to a gene: 12. The CDR3 is CASSTGQGRVLYGYTF. The CDR3 DNA is TGTGCCAGCAGCACTGGACAGGGGAGGGTCCTCTATGGCTACACCTTC.

The sample holds one count of this clonotype. This may be a read error, as it is one base from a much larger clone. This is likely a read error, given that the CDR3 carries no conserved phenylalanine or tryptophan at its end. This chain connects TRBV7-2 to TRBJ1-2; no reliable D call. This CDR3 has 12 amino acids. The germline V gene encodes CDR1 SGHTA and CDR2 FQGNSA. Trimming left V 1 base short and J 4 bases short, with 4 bases between. The chain's CDR3 is CASSLVSYGYTL. Written as DNA, the CDR3 is TGTGCCAGCAGCTTAGTTAGCTATGGCTACACCCTC.

This clonotype was detected only once. V usage is TRBV6-6 and J usage is TRBJ2-1; perhaps TRBD1 as D (5 bases). The V gene's germline CDR1 is MNHNY and CDR2 SVGAGI (reference sequence). CDR3 length equals 15 residues. Deletions cut 0 bases from V and 6 bases from J, with 12 bases between. The CDR3 coding sequence is TGTGCCAGCAGTTACTCGGAACAGGTGGGCAATGAGCAGTTCTTC. This codes for CASSYSEQVGNEQFF.

CDR3 region: CSVEDRSDHSTDTQYF. The CDR3, as DNA: TGCAGCGTTGAAGATAGATCTGACCATTCCACAGATACGCAGTATTTT. The V call is TRBV29-1, the J call TRBJ2-3; D ambiguous. CDR3 length: 16 residues. Per germline, CDR1 SQVTM and CDR2 ANQGSEA. V gave up 0 bases and J gave up 2 bases, with 15 bases separating them.

As DNA, the CDR3 is TGTGCCAGCAGTGAATGGGGCAGGGGGCTCTACGAGCAGTACTTC. As protein: CASSEWGRGLYEQYF. The chain uses TRBV25-1 and TRBJ2-7; TRBD1 agrees at 8 bases. The germline CDR1 and CDR2 sequences are MGHDK and SYGVNS. V shed 1 base and J 3 bases; nucleotides not matched to a gene: 5. There are 15 residues in the CDR3.

The rearrangement links TRBV4-2 to TRBJ2-3, with D tentatively TRBD1 or TRBD2 (5 bases each). The CDR3 consists of 14 residues. Germline lookup yields CDR1 LGHNA and CDR2 YNFKEQ. Deletions cut 4 bases from V and 3 bases from J, with 11 bases between. DNA of the CDR3: TGTGCCAGCAGCCTACAGGAGGCAACAGATACGCAGTATTTT. Its protein product is CASSLQEATDTQYF.

The chain joins TRBV5-1 to TRBJ2-1; 8 bases align to TRBD1. Germline CDR1 reads SGHRS; CDR2 reads YFSETQ. V shed 0 bases and J 13 bases; nucleotides not matched to a gene: 15. The CDR3 consists of 16 residues. CDR3 protein: CASSLASWTGKSSQFF. The CDR3 bases are TGCGCCAGCAGCTTGGCATCTTGGACAGGGAAATCTAGTCAGTTCTTC. Full variable domain (missing parts from reference TRBV5-1 and TRBJ2-1): KAGVTQTPRYLIKTRGQQVTLSCSPISGHRSVSWYQQTPGQGLQFLFEYFSETQRNKGNFPGRFSGRQFSNSRSEMNVSTLELGDSALYLCASSLASWTGKSSQFFGPGTRLTVL.

Remarks on this clonotype: At one of its ends the junction is not consistent with the germline gene, which may arise from a read error. This chain links TRBV4-2 with TRBJ2-6, with TRBD1 identical over 7 bases. The CDR3 runs 18 residues. CDR1 LGHNA and CDR2 YNFKEQ come from the germline V gene. The CDR3 nucleotides are TGTGTCAGCAGCCATATTGCAGGGGGAGATTATGGGGCCAACGTCCTGACTTTC. This gives the protein CVSSHIAGGDYGANVLTF.

This clonotype showed up just a few times. This sequence joins TRBV29-1 and TRBJ2-2; D might be TRBD1 or TRBD2, each matching 5 bases. The CDR3 extends over 15 amino acids. Germline CDR1 is SQVTM and CDR2 is ANQGSEA. Trimming pared 5 bases from V and 4 bases from J, leaving 17 bases between. CDR3 DNA: TGCAGCGTTACGATTGGAAGAGGGGCCACCGGGGAGCTGTTTTTT. This codes for CSVTIGRGATGELFF.

The V call is TRBV11-2, the J call TRBJ2-1; D possibly corresponds to TRBD1 (5 bases). This CDR3 is built from 21 residues. Germline assignment: CDR1 SGHAT and CDR2 FQNNGV. V lost 2 bases to trimming and J lost 4 bases, with 30 bases between them. The CDR3 DNA reads TGTGCCAGCAGCTTATTAAGAGGTCGAGGCTTGGAAGTTACAGGTTACAATGAGCAGTTCTTC. This translates into CASSLLRGRGLEVTGYNEQFF.

The V and J genes are TRBV27 and TRBJ2-1, with D possibly being TRBD2 (5 bases). The DNA end lines up better with TRBJ2-7; the J call may be wrong. CDR1 and CDR2 (germline): MNHEY, SMNVEV (reference sequence). This CDR3 region has 15 residues. The CDR3 is CASSTRTVSYNEQYF. CDR3 nucleotide sequence: TGTGCCAGCAGTACGCGGACTGTTTCCTACAATGAGCAGTACTTC.

This clonotype appeared a few times. The V call is TRBV25-1, the J call TRBJ2-1; D unclear. Per the germline V gene, CDR1 is MGHDK and CDR2 is SYGVNS. The V end was cut by 6 bases, the J end by 0 bases, with 9 bases between. This CDR3 has 14 amino acids. This chain's CDR3 is CASRPDTSYNEQFF. The CDR3 nucleotides are TGTGCCAGCAGGCCAGATACCTCCTACAATGAGCAGTTCTTC.

The CDR3 reads CASSSSRRGPERYEQFF. In DNA form, the CDR3 reads TGTGCCAGCAGTTCCTCACGCAGGGGGCCCGAACGGTATGAGCAGTTCTTC. V usage is TRBV6-2 or TRBV6-3 and J usage is TRBJ2-1, with 8 nucleotides matching TRBD1. After removal of 4 bases from V and 8 bases from J, the junction contained 16 bases not matched to a gene. CDR3 length: 17 amino acids. Germline loops: CDR1 MNHEY, CDR2 SVGEGT.

This clonotype was detected many times. This CDR3 is CASSAAGGSGNTIYF. DNA for the CDR3: TGCGCCAGCAGCGCCGCGGGAGGCTCTGGAAACACCATATATTTT. The V and J genes are TRBV5-1 and TRBJ1-3; D ambiguous. The V gene's germline CDR1 is SGHRS and CDR2 YFSETQ. This CDR3 is built from 15 residues. The ends were cut back, 4 bases at V and 0 bases at J, with 11 bases in the middle.

This clonotype was detected a few times. The chain recombines TRBV14 with TRBJ2-2; D gene ambiguous. V lost 2 bases to trimming and J lost 4 bases, with 5 bases between them. The CDR3 is made up of 13 amino acids. From germline, CDR1 is SGHDN and CDR2 FVKESK. The CDR3 DNA reads as TGTGCCAGCAGCCAACAGCTCACCGGGGAGCTGTTTTTT. Translated, it gives CASSQQLTGELFF.

CDR3 region: CASSLLDRGEEFF. The CDR3 coding sequence is TGTGCCAGCAGTCTCCTCGACAGGGGAGAAGAGTTCTTC. This chain joins TRBV28 and TRBJ2-1; 8 nucleotides agree with TRBD1. Trimming cost V 5 bases and J 14 bases; bases outside gene matches: 11. The germline V gene has CDR1 MDHEN and CDR2 SYDVKM. The CDR3 sequence is 13 residues long.

V usage is TRBV7-8 and J usage is TRBJ2-2; D gene uncertain. The length of the CDR3 is 12 residues. The germline V and J ends were trimmed by 1 base and 7 bases, with 4 bases remaining between them. CDR1 and CDR2 from the germline V gene are SGHVS and FQNEAQ. CDR3 in amino acids: CASSLGFGELFF. The CDR3 coding sequence is TGTGCCAGCAGCTTAGGTTTCGGGGAGCTGTTTTTT.